This is a list of T cell receptor beta chains from one sample in a study of blood T cell repertoires in COVID-19. TCRdb keeps only in-frame clones here, not all; method: immunoSEQ multiplex PCR. The profile shows around 300,000 clones, just under 90% of them singletons. Sequenced: peripheral blood. The receptor set was obtained from a woman aged 45-65 years with COVID-19, enrolled during active disease. The CDR3 runs from the conserved cysteine through the conserved F or W. D genes are given only for firm matches. Size tells how often a clone was seen (once, few, many) or the class of an expanded clone, and some rows leave it out.

j_call v_call clone_size d_call cdr3_aa cdr3_nt
TRBJ2-3 TRBV14 - TRBD2 CASSPGLAGVRGGTDTQYF TGTGCCAGCAGCCCGGGACTAGCGGGAGTGCGGGGAGGCACAGATACGCAGTATTTT
TRBJ2-3 TRBV27 - TRBD1 CASSPFTGDRDTQYF TGTGCCAGCAGTCCATTTACAGGGGATCGGGATACGCAGTATTTT
TRBJ2-1 TRBV5-1 - TRBD2 CASSLGGSYNEQFF TGCGCCAGCAGCTTAGGCGGGAGTTACAATGAGCAGTTCTTC
TRBJ2-1 TRBV7-2 - TRBD2 CASSLGSGRSYNEQFF TGTGCCAGCAGCTTAGGGAGCGGGAGGTCCTACAATGAGCAGTTCTTC
TRBJ1-1 TRBV5-1 - TRBD1 CASSSAGTGPMNTEAFF TGCGCCAGCAGCTCCGCCGGGACAGGGCCAATGAACACTGAAGCTTTCTTT
TRBJ1-2 TRBV3-1/TRBV3-2 - - CASSLRDFGYTF TGTGCCAGCAGCCTCCGGGACTTTGGCTACACCTTC
TRBJ2-5 TRBV19 - TRBD1 CASSSSDRGETQYF TGTGCCAGTAGTTCCAGCGACAGGGGAGAGACCCAGTACTTC
TRBJ1-2 TRBV30 - TRBD1 CAWSRDRGGGYTF TGTGCCTGGAGCCGAGACAGGGGAGGAGGCTACACCTTC
TRBJ2-1 TRBV9 - TRBD2 CASSGKPGTSGSPPYNEQFF TGTGCCAGCAGCGGCAAACCCGGGACTAGCGGGAGCCCCCCCTACAATGAGCAGTTCTTC
TRBJ1-1 TRBV11-2 - TRBD1 CASSVQGGMNTEAFF TGTGCCAGCAGCGTACAGGGGGGGATGAACACTGAAGCTTTCTTT
TRBJ2-4 TRBV10-2 - TRBD2 CASSESAGGGAKNIQYF TGCGCCAGCAGTGAGTCGGCGGGGGGGGGAGCCAAAAACATTCAGTACTTC
TRBJ2-1 TRBV5-1 once TRBD2 CASSWVLAGGPNEQFF TGCGCCAGCAGCTGGGTACTAGCGGGAGGGCCCAATGAGCAGTTCTTC
TRBJ2-1 TRBV7-2 once TRBD2 CASSLGTSGYNEQFF TGTGCCAGCAGCTTAGGGACTAGCGGGTACAATGAGCAGTTCTTC
TRBJ2-7 TRBV5-1 - TRBD2 CASSSPGLAGNEQYF TGCGCCAGCAGCTCCCCGGGACTAGCGGGAAACGAGCAGTACTTC
TRBJ1-6 TRBV6-6 - - CASQGNSPLHF TGTGCCAGTCAGGGTAATTCACCCCTCCACTTT
TRBJ1-6 TRBV7-9 - - CASSFDRPDNSPLHF TGTGCCAGCAGCTTTGACAGGCCCGATAATTCACCCCTCCACTTT
TRBJ2-5 TRBV9 - TRBD2 CASSFRLAGGQETQYF TGTGCCAGCAGCTTCCGACTAGCGGGAGGGCAAGAGACCCAGTACTTC
TRBJ1-2 TRBV5-6 - - CASSRDYGYTF TGTGCCAGCAGCCGAGACTATGGCTACACCTTC
TRBJ2-1 TRBV5-4 - TRBD2 CASSTSSGNYNEQFF TGTGCCAGCAGTACAAGTAGCGGGAACTACAATGAGCAGTTCTTC
TRBJ1-6 TRBV3-1/TRBV3-2 - - CASKEGSDNSPLHF TGTGCCAGCAAGGAGGGGTCAGATAATTCACCCCTCCACTTT
TRBJ2-2 TRBV5-1 - - CASSPPNTGSGELFF TGCGCCAGCAGCCCACCGAATACAGGGTCCGGGGAGCTGTTTTTT
TRBJ2-1 TRBV5-1 - - CASSAGQSYNEQFF TGCGCCAGCAGCGCAGGACAGTCCTACAATGAGCAGTTCTTC
TRBJ1-3 TRBV7-2 once - CASSLGQVGGNTIYF TGTGCCAGCAGCTTAGGACAGGTGGGGGGAAACACCATATATTTT
TRBJ2-1 TRBV5-1 - - CASSLAPGLEQFF TGCGCCAGCAGCTTGGCCCCAGGGCTTGAGCAGTTCTTC
TRBJ1-2 TRBV30 - - CAWSAGEIGGYTF TGTGCCTGGAGTGCGGGGGAGATCGGGGGCTACACCTTC
TRBJ2-1 TRBV6-6 - - CASSTGLVYNEQFF TGTGCCAGCAGTACCGGACTGGTCTACAATGAGCAGTTCTTC
TRBJ2-2 TRBV19 - - CASSPLVPGELFF TGTGCCAGTAGTCCACTAGTTCCCGGGGAGCTGTTTTTT
TRBJ2-5 TRBV19 - TRBD2 CASSMSRRERRETQYF TGTGCCAGTAGTATGTCTCGGCGGGAGCGGAGGGAGACCCAGTACTTC
TRBJ2-1 TRBV11-2 - TRBD2 CASSLDRYLAGRWFF TGTGCCAGCAGCTTAGATCGATACCTAGCGGGAAGGTGGTTCTTC
TRBJ1-2 TRBV30 few - CAYRGPGAYGYTF TGTGCCTACCGGGGCCCAGGGGCTTATGGCTACACCTTC
TRBJ2-1 TRBV7-2 - TRBD1 CASSFSGQTDNEQFF TGTGCCAGCAGCTTCTCGGGACAGACGGACAATGAGCAGTTCTTC
TRBJ1-1 TRBV2 - - CASSAVLSDTEAFF TGTGCCAGCAGTGCGGTCTTGTCGGACACTGAAGCTTTCTTT
TRBJ2-3 TRBV11-2 - - CASSARGGTDTQYF TGTGCCAGCAGCGCCCGCGGGGGCACAGATACGCAGTATTTT
TRBJ1-5 TRBV2 - TRBD1 CASSARTGGNQPQHF TGTGCCAGCAGTGCCCGGACAGGAGGCAATCAGCCCCAGCATTTT
TRBJ2-7 TRBV19 - TRBD1 CASSRQTGAYEQYF TGTGCCAGTAGTCGCCAGACAGGGGCCTACGAGCAGTACTTC
TRBJ2-2 TRBV7-9 few TRBD1 CASSLAPGTGAGELFF TGTGCCAGCAGCTTAGCCCCAGGGACAGGGGCCGGGGAGCTGTTTTTT
TRBJ2-3 TRBV4-2 - TRBD2 CASRKGTSGSRGTDTQYF TGTGCCAGCAGGAAAGGGACTAGCGGGAGTCGGGGCACAGATACGCAGTATTTT
TRBJ1-2 TRBV6-5 - TRBD1 CASSRGTGNGYTF TGTGCCAGCAGTAGAGGGACAGGGAATGGCTACACCTTC
TRBJ2-4 TRBV30 - - CAWRGGINIQYF TGTGCCTGGAGAGGCGGAATAAACATTCAGTACTTC
TRBJ2-1 TRBV27 - - CASSFFRGGGAYNEQFF TGTGCCAGCAGTTTCTTTAGGGGTGGTGGAGCTTACAATGAGCAGTTCTTC
TRBJ2-2 TRBV18 - TRBD1 CASSPPLDRDRELFF TGTGCCAGCTCACCACCCCTTGACAGGGACAGGGAGCTGTTTTTT
TRBJ2-3 TRBV15 many - CATSRSGMPTDTQYF TGTGCCACCAGCAGATCGGGTATGCCCACAGATACGCAGTATTTT
TRBJ2-1 TRBV19 - TRBD2 CASSIGTSGISVSGQFF TGTGCCAGTAGTATTGGGACTAGCGGGATATCCGTCTCGGGGCAGTTCTTC
TRBJ1-1 TRBV5-6 - TRBD1 CASSSDKGAGEAFF TGTGCCAGCAGCTCGGATAAGGGGGCTGGTGAAGCTTTCTTT
TRBJ1-5 TRBV24-1 - TRBD1 CATSGTGTGNQPQHF TGTGCCACCAGTGGAACCGGGACAGGGAACCAGCCCCAGCATTTT
TRBJ2-7 TRBV19 - TRBD1 CASSIMGQEYEQYF TGTGCCAGTAGTATTATGGGACAGGAGTACGAGCAGTACTTC
TRBJ2-4 TRBV11-3 - - CATAQGATRKNIQYF TGTGCCACCGCGCAGGGCGCAACACGAAAAAACATTCAGTACTTC
TRBJ2-1 TRBV5-1 - TRBD2 CASTLTSNSYNEQFF TGCGCCAGCACCTTGACTAGCAACTCCTACAATGAGCAGTTCTTC